This T cell receptor beta chain was obtained from a study of blood T cells in healthy people across ages. The study's findings and limits: Donors of long life had a larger count of naive CD4+ cells and greater diversity than aged donors. Without sorted subsets, naive and antigen-experienced compartments could not be conclusively compared.

The CDR3 is 16 residues long. Germline V gives CDR1 KGHDR, CDR2 SFDVKD. V was clipped by 4 bases and J by 1 base, with 13 bases between them. PCR was performed a second time for about 7 to 11 cycles using a sample-barcoded 5' primer and a J-beta primer mix. Researchers report that a template-switch adaptor with 12 random nucleotides tagged each cDNA molecule. MiXCR, run by TCRdb on the 5' RACE reads, gives a single entry per CDR3 protein. The repertoire holds hundreds of thousands of distinct CDR3 sequences, with around 54% as singletons. About this clonotype: Its cognate antigen is unknown.

This rearrangement joins TRBV24-1 to TRBJ2-4, with D perhaps TRBD1 (6 bases). The TCR originated in a man aged 55 to 70 in good health. The specimen was blood. The CDR3, as DNA: TGTGCCACCAGTGAGTCAGGGGTCGGGGCCAAAAACATTCAGTACTTC. It is translated as CATSESGVGAKNIQYF.